A single sample gave rise to the 17 T cell receptor beta chains below, sequenced in a study of monozygotic twins with inflammatory bowel disease. TCRdb re-called the 5' RACE reads and catalogs CDR3 proteins one per entry, DNA excluded. The listing records approximately 120,000 distinct CDR3 sequences. Sequences were obtained from blood. Every receptor here comes from a human donor with ulcerative colitis or Crohn's disease, or a healthy co-twin of an affected twin (not recorded which).

CDR3 residues: CASSSERGGSYNEQFF. The J gene is TRBJ2-1, the V gene TRBV7-8. This CDR3 has 16 amino acids. Germline loops: CDR1 SGHVS, CDR2 FQNEAQ.

V is TRBV27 and J is TRBJ2-7; TCRdb names TRBD1, which stays unverified in the absence of DNA. Germline values: CDR1 MNHEY, CDR2 SMNVEV (reference sequence). The CDR3 has 15 amino acids. The CDR3 loop is CASSLRGTGEYEQYF.

The V and J genes are TRBV4-3 and TRBJ2-1; absent DNA, TCRdb's TRBD1 call cannot be checked. Per the germline V gene, CDR1 is LGHNA and CDR2 is YSLEER. The CDR3 loop spans 15 amino acids. CDR3 sequence reads: CASSQASLMGDEQFF.

The V and J genes are TRBV7-9 and TRBJ1-4; TCRdb designates TRBD1, a call that cannot be tested without DNA. The CDR3 spans 15 residues. Germline CDR1 and CDR2: SEHNR and FQNEAQ (reference sequence). The CDR3 sequence: CASSSDRGANEKLFF.

The chain combines TRBV4-3 with TRBJ1-1; no DNA is available, so the TRBD1 call from TCRdb remains unchecked. Germline CDR1 LGHNA, CDR2 YSLEER. CDR3 length equals 16 residues. The CDR3 region is CASSQDLGRGETEAFF.

The J gene is TRBJ1-2, the V gene TRBV6-1; the D call of TRBD1 rests on TCRdb alone, since no DNA is present to check it. CDR1 and CDR2 from the germline V gene are MNHNS and SASEGT. The CDR3 length is 15 residues. This CDR3 is CASSDSGWGIYGYTF.

This CDR3 reads CASSRRGTSGYNEQFF. The chain is built from TRBV5-5 and TRBJ2-1; TCRdb selects TRBD2, and the lack of DNA leaves this call unchecked. The CDR3 totals 16 residues. Germline-derived CDR1 and CDR2 are SGHKS and YYEKEE (reference sequence).

The chain's CDR3 is CASSPGRVTDTEAFF. The chain employs TRBV18 and TRBJ1-1. Germline V gene sequence: CDR1 KGHSH, CDR2 LQKENI. The CDR3 extends over 15 amino acids.

The CDR3 loop is CSAPGTPLAKNIQYF. The rearrangement uses TRBV20-1 and TRBJ2-4; the D call from TCRdb, TRBD1, cannot be confirmed without DNA. From germline, CDR1 is DFQATT and CDR2 SNEGSKA (reference sequence). This CDR3 region has 15 residues.

V is TRBV12-3 or TRBV12-4 and J is TRBJ2-2; TCRdb selects TRBD1, and the lack of DNA leaves this call unchecked. The CDR3 covers 18 residues. The chain's CDR3 is CASSSRHPGAVHTGELFF.

The rearrangement joins TRBV20-1 to TRBJ2-1; lacking DNA, the TRBD2 call made by TCRdb goes unchecked. The germline CDR1 and CDR2 sequences are DFQATT and SNEGSKA (reference sequence). This CDR3 region has 14 residues. CDR3 sequence: CSARDLAGDIEQFF.

This chain joins TRBV29-1 and TRBJ2-1; TCRdb names TRBD1, which stays unverified in the absence of DNA. This CDR3 has 15 residues. The germline CDR1 and CDR2 sequences are SQVTM and ANQGSEA. CDR3 sequence: CSVRGLISSYNEQFF.

This sequence joins TRBV6-1 and TRBJ1-2. CDR1 is MNHNS and CDR2 is SASEGT in the germline V gene. There are 12 residues in the CDR3. CDR3: CASSENFYGYTF.

The chain has TRBV10-3 and TRBJ1-5; TCRdb calls TRBD1, which cannot be checked without DNA. Germline CDR1 ENHRY, CDR2 SYGVKD. This CDR3 spans 15 amino acids. CDR3 sequence: CASQGGQGGNQPQHF.

The V call is TRBV19, the J call TRBJ2-3; the TCRdb call, TRBD1, lacks DNA for checking. Germline CDR1 is LNHDA and CDR2 is SQIVND (reference sequence). This CDR3 is 15 amino acids long. The CDR3 protein is CASSSQGTLTDTQYF.

The CDR3 loop is CASSVTGLQETQYF. The rearrangement joins TRBV11-1 to TRBJ2-5; TCRdb selects TRBD2, and the lack of DNA leaves this call unchecked. Germline CDR1 SGHAT, CDR2 FQDESV (reference sequence). This CDR3 has 14 residues.

The J gene is TRBJ2-3, the V gene TRBV5-1; TCRdb designates TRBD1, a call that cannot be tested without DNA. The V gene's germline CDR1 is SGHRS and CDR2 YFSETQ. The CDR3 spans 15 residues. The CDR3 sequence: CASSSQGAYTDTQYF.